Sequencing of this T cell receptor beta chain was carried out in a study of shared clonotypes between healthy human individuals. The V gene end was trimmed by 2 bases and the J gene end by 0 bases; junction bases not matched to a gene: 6. CDR1 and CDR2 (germline): MGHRA, YSYEKL. The CDR3 totals 17 residues. In replicate PCRs of sorted subsets, roughly 200 ng DNA, about 30,000 T cell genomes, was used. Libraries were prepared by immunoSEQ multiplex PCR; TCRdb keeps only in-frame clonotypes and omits some of them. The sample lists about 2.4 million clones, approximately 94% occurring once. Sequenced input: naive CD4+ T cells from PBMCs. Subset noted: CD45RA+ positively selected. The chain combines TRBV4-1 with TRBJ2-3, with TRBD2 matching 9 bases. The clonotype comes from a man younger than 30 in good health. Some clones in this sample may be carry-over from other donors' samples. DNA of the CDR3: TGCGCCAGCAGCCAATACCTAGCGGGATCTAGCACAGATACGCAGTATTTT. Translating gives CASSQYLAGSSTDTQYF.